These 20 T cell receptor beta chains were sequenced from one sample in a study of blood T cell repertoires in COVID-19. TCRdb's copy holds only in-frame clones and misses some; the assay was immunoSEQ multiplex PCR. Of 20,000 to 25,000 clones listed, approximately 79% are singletons. Sequenced input: peripheral blood. All receptors come from a woman at least 80 years old with acute or convalescent COVID-19.

This rearrangement joins TRBV5-5 to TRBJ2-6, with unresolved D. Trimming took 1 base from V and 0 from J, leaving 11 bases between them. Germline assignment: CDR1 SGHKS and CDR2 YYEKEE (reference sequence). The CDR3 runs to 17 residues. The CDR3 bases are TGTGCCAGCAGCTTGCGTACAGTTGACTCTGGGGCCAACGTCCTGACTTTC. This sequence encodes CASSLRTVDSGANVLTF.

This clone has a handful of counts. The V and J genes are TRBV7-3 and TRBJ1-1; 7 nucleotides align to TRBD1. Germline CDR1 and CDR2: SGHTA and FQGTGA. The junction had 2 bases not matched to a gene; V was cut back by 1 base and J by 3 bases. The CDR3 has 14 amino acids. CDR3 sequence (DNA): TGTGCCAGCAGCTTAAAGGGGGCAGACACTGAAGCTTTCTTT. It encodes CASSLKGADTEAFF.

The gene calls are TRBV19 and TRBJ1-1; D might be TRBD1 (5 bases). Trimming stripped 3 bases from V and 3 bases from J, with 11 bases between. Germline values: CDR1 LNHDA, CDR2 SQIVND (reference sequence). This CDR3 spans 14 amino acids. The CDR3 spells CASSIVGADTEAFF. CDR3 in DNA: TGTGCCAGTAGTATCGTAGGGGCGGACACTGAAGCTTTCTTT.

CDR3 residues: CASSTDRTNTEAFF. The CDR3 DNA is TGTGCCAGCAGTACTGACAGGACGAACACTGAAGCTTTCTTT. The genes are TRBV5-4 and TRBJ1-1, with D tentatively TRBD1 (6 bases). Germline CDR1 reads SGHNT; CDR2 reads YYREEE (reference sequence). The CDR3 extends over 14 amino acids. The germline V and J ends were trimmed by 5 bases and 1 base, with 12 bases remaining between them.

V usage is TRBV19 and J usage is TRBJ1-5; TRBD1 matches at 7 bases. V shed 4 bases and J 3 bases; nucleotides not matched to a gene: 18. Germline V lookup: CDR1 LNHDA, CDR2 SQIVND (reference sequence). This CDR3 is built from 19 residues. CDR3 sequence: CASSSWGTEGQGDNQPQHF. Written as DNA, the CDR3 is TGTGCCAGTAGTAGTTGGGGGACCGAGGGCCAGGGGGACAATCAGCCCCAGCATTTT.

The rearrangement uses TRBV19 and TRBJ1-3; D may be TRBD1 (5 bases). CDR3 length equals 13 residues. Trimming left V 6 bases short and J 1 base short, with 7 bases between. Looked up from germline, CDR1 is LNHDA and CDR2 is SQIVND (reference sequence). Here the CDR3 reads CASSGGSGNTIYF. The DNA of the CDR3 is TGTGCCAGTAGCGGGGGATCTGGAAACACCATATATTTT.

V is TRBV5-1 and J is TRBJ1-1; 8 bases align to TRBD1. This CDR3 is built from 15 residues. V lost 3 bases to trimming and J lost 1 base; unmatched junction nucleotides: 5. CDR1 is SGHRS, CDR2 YFSETQ, per germline. CDR3 sequence (DNA): TGCGCCAGCAGCTGGTCGACAGGGGAGAACACTGAAGCTTTCTTT. This codes for CASSWSTGENTEAFF.

This clone is medium-sized in the sample. The rearrangement uses TRBV7-2 and TRBJ2-3, with TRBD2 matching 10 bases. CDR3 size: 15 residues. Losses at the gene ends were 4 bases for V and 2 bases for J; bases not matched to a gene: 3. Germline CDR1 is SGHTA and CDR2 is FQGNSA. The chain's CDR3 is CASSWTSGSTDTQYF. The CDR3 nucleotides are TGTGCCAGCAGCTGGACTAGCGGTTCCACAGATACGCAGTATTTT.

The V call is TRBV6-1, the J call TRBJ1-3; possibly TRBD1 for D (5 bases). Germline V gives CDR1 MNHNS, CDR2 SASEGT. With 3 bases removed from V and 0 bases from J, the gap between germline ends came to 9 bases. The CDR3 totals 15 residues. The CDR3 sequence is CASSDRAVSGNTIYF. The DNA of the CDR3 is TGTGCCAGCAGTGACAGGGCCGTCTCTGGAAACACCATATATTTT.

J is TRBJ1-4 and V is TRBV2; D possibly corresponds to TRBD1 (6 bases). This CDR3 comprises 16 residues. The germline V gene has CDR1 SNHLY and CDR2 FYNNEI. V gave up 6 bases and J gave up 5 bases, with 19 bases separating them. DNA of the CDR3: TGTGCCAGCAGATCCGAACCGGGACACCCGAATGAAAAACTGTTTTTT. Its protein product is CASRSEPGHPNEKLFF.

J is TRBJ1-2 and V is TRBV2; 9 bases match TRBD1. This CDR3 is 14 amino acids long. Trimming at V came to 5 bases and at J to 6 bases, leaving 7 bases not matched to a gene. Germline CDR1 reads SNHLY; CDR2 reads FYNNEI. This CDR3 is CASSIGGTGNGYTF. The CDR3 nucleotides read TGTGCCAGCAGTATCGGAGGGACAGGGAATGGCTACACCTTC. Full variable domain (outside the CDR3, taken from reference TRBV2 and TRBJ1-2): EPEVTQTPSHQVTQMGQEVILRCVPISNHLYFYWYRQILGQKVEFLVSFYNNEISEKSEIFDDQFSVERPDGSNFTLKIRSTKLEDSAMYFCASSIGGTGNGYTFGSGTRLTVV.

This clone occurred a few times. This chain uses TRBV30 with TRBJ1-1; D possibly corresponds to TRBD1 (6 bases). The CDR3 runs 11 residues. Germline V gives CDR1 GTSNPN, CDR2 SVGIG (reference sequence). Trimming left V 6 bases short and J 6 bases short, with 11 bases between. Here the CDR3 DNA reads TGTGCCTGTAAACAGGGCTCTGAAGCTTTCTTT. It yields the protein CACKQGSEAFF.

This rearrangement joins TRBV2 to TRBJ1-2, with 8 bases that match TRBD1. The CDR3 runs 13 residues. After removal of 6 bases from V and 7 bases from J, the junction contained 7 bases not matched to a gene. Germline CDR1 and CDR2: SNHLY and FYNNEI. The DNA for the CDR3 is TGTGCCAGCAGACTAGGACAGGGTGGTGGCTACACCTTC. Translated, it gives CASRLGQGGGYTF.

The chain carries TRBV3-1 (or the pseudogene TRBV3-2) and TRBJ2-1; the D gene is possibly TRBD2 (6 bases). Between the trimmed V and J ends, which lost 1 base and 9 bases, there was a span of 16 bases. The CDR3 is 15 amino acids. Germline CDR1 reads LGHDT; CDR2 reads YNNKEL (reference sequence). The CDR3 DNA is TGTGCCAGCAGCCAAGTCTCGACTGGGACTTTTGAGCAGTTCTTC. Translating it yields CASSQVSTGTFEQFF.

The chain links TRBV3-1 (or the pseudogene TRBV3-2) to TRBJ2-7, with D hard to call. This CDR3 is 17 amino acids long. The V end lost 0 bases, the J end lost 0 bases, and 15 bases lay between the germline ends. The germline gives CDR1 LGHDT, CDR2 YNNKEL (reference sequence). CDR3 loop: CASSQEALLVASYEQYF. The CDR3 DNA is TGTGCCAGCAGCCAAGAAGCCCTCCTTGTTGCCTCCTACGAGCAGTACTTC.

The chain carries TRBV9 and TRBJ2-1; 9 bases align to TRBD2. The V gene's germline CDR1 is SGDLS and CDR2 YYNGEE. The trim removed 3 bases at V and 5 bases at J, leaving 6 bases unmatched. This CDR3 is 15 amino acids long. In DNA, the CDR3 is TGTGCCAGCAGCGCGACTAGCGGACTTAACAATGAGCAGTTCTTC. Translation gives CASSATSGLNNEQFF.

The V gene is TRBV6-2 or TRBV6-3, the J gene TRBJ2-3, with 7 bases identical to TRBD1. This CDR3 contains 16 residues. The trim removed 0 bases at V and 6 bases at J, leaving 9 bases unmatched. Germline CDR1 reads MNHEY; CDR2 reads SVGEGT. CDR3 in amino acids: CASSYSTGSGLDTQYF. For the CDR3, the DNA is TGTGCCAGCAGTTACTCGACAGGGTCGGGCCTGGATACGCAGTATTTT.

V gene TRBV3-1 (or the pseudogene TRBV3-2) combines with J gene TRBJ2-7; D perhaps matches TRBD1 (5 bases). Germline V gene lookup returns CDR1 LGHDT and CDR2 YNNKEL (reference sequence). This CDR3 region has 17 residues. V was cut by 4 bases and J by 2 bases, with 21 bases left in between. CDR3 sequence (DNA): TGTGCCAGCAGCCTCCCTTGGGAAGGGGCGACCACCTACGAGCAGTACTTC. Protein sequence: CASSLPWEGATTYEQYF.

The chain joins TRBV6-5 to TRBJ1-1, with D perhaps TRBD1 (6 bases). Germline-derived CDR1 and CDR2 are MNHEY and SVGAGI. This CDR3 comprises 11 residues. The V end was cut by 6 bases, the J end by 11 bases, with 13 bases between. The DNA of the CDR3 is TGTGCCAGCAGCTTTGACAGGTTGGCTTTCTTT. This encodes CASSFDRLAFF.

This clone has only one observation. The chain links TRBV29-1 to TRBJ2-2; TRBD1 matches at 8 bases. Germline assignment: CDR1 SQVTM and CDR2 ANQGSEA. The CDR3 consists of 14 residues. V trimming: 6 bases; J trimming: 2 bases; junction bases outside the gene matches: 5. The CDR3 sequence is CSVAGTGNTGELFF. The CDR3 DNA reads as TGCAGCGTCGCCGGGACAGGTAACACCGGGGAGCTGTTTTTT.